This paragraph covers one TCR beta chain sequence. Its antigen is undetermined. Assay used: immunoSEQ multiplex PCR; TCRdb lists only in-frame clones, some missing. Found here are roughly 48,000 clones, around 82% of them singletons; the top ten hold 1.5% to 2%. The sort gate was single viable CD3+CD4+CD8-CD45RO+ cells for memory CD4+ T cells. Germline CDR1 and CDR2: MNHNS and SASEGT. The V end lost 6 bases, the J end lost 4 bases, and 4 bases lay between the germline ends. The CDR3 loop spans 11 amino acids. These data originate in a study of memory CD4+ T cells and cytomegalovirus serostatus. Study results and caveats: CMV serostatus prediction reached median AUC approximately 0.96, or 0.89 with US-trained model. About 40% of the roughly 160 known CMV-associated TCRbeta sequences appeared in CD4+ memory.

This TCR was sampled from an adult in good health and CMV-seropositive. This chain connects TRBV6-1 to TRBJ1-5; D unresolved. Sequenced material: memory CD4+ T cells from blood. For the CDR3, the DNA is TGTGCCAGCAGGGAGAATCAGCCCCAGCATTTT. Protein: CASRENQPQHF.